The subject of this entry is one T cell receptor (beta chain). In the original processing: Nucleated cell counts were estimated from reference gene primer amplification. Data came from immunoSEQ multiplex PCR; TCRdb stores just in-frame clones and leaves some out. V and J calls and clone size come straight from that table; D and trimming were deduced from the DNA. The table includes roughly 31,000 clones, 80% to 90% detected once. The J segment lost 4 bases and the V segment lost 2 bases, leaving 4 bases of the junction unmatched. The CDR3 runs 14 residues. Germline V CDR1 and CDR2: MDHEN, SYDVKM. The data are from a study of blood T cell repertoires in COVID-19. Study details: The cDNA or gDNA used as material had been derived from T cells, B-cell-depleted T cells, or PBMCs.

The sequenced material came from peripheral blood. The clonotype was recovered from a man between 60 and 75 years old with acute or convalescent COVID-19. V is TRBV28 and J is TRBJ1-1; 7 bases are shared with TRBD1. CDR3 DNA sequence: TGTGCCAGCAGTTTACTAGGGGGCGTCACTGAAGCTTTCTTT. This codes for CASSLLGGVTEAFF.